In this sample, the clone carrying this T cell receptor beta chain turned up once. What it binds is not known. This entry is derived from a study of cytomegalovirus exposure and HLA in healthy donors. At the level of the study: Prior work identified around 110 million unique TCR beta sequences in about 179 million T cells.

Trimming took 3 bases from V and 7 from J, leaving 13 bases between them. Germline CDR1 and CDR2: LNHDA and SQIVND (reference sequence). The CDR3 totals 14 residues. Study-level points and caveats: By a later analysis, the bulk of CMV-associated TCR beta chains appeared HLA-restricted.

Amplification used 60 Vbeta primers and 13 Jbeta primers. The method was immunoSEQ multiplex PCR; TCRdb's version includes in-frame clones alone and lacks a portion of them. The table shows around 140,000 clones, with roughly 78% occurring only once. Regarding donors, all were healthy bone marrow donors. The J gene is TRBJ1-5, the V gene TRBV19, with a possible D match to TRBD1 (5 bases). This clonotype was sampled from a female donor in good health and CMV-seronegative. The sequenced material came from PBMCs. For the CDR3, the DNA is TGTGCCAGTAGTATGGGGGGGTTCAGCCAGCCCCAGCATTTT. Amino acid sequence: CASSMGGFSQPQHF.